Described below is a single TCR beta chain sequence and its context. Primed by a sample-barcoded 5' primer and a J-beta primer mix, a second PCR proceeded for roughly 7 to 11 cycles. TCRdb processed the 5' RACE reads anew with MiXCR; each CDR3 protein has one entry. The repertoire includes hundreds of thousands of distinct CDR3 sequences, about 20% of them detected once, and under 25% sits in the top ten. These data come from a study of blood T cells in healthy people across ages. Whenever a sample was processed, at least 6 million PBMCs were isolated. CDR3 length equals 13 residues. Germline CDR1 reads MNHNS; CDR2 reads SASEGT. The V end lost 5 bases, the J end lost 4 bases, and 10 bases lay between the germline ends.

The receptor was derived from a man aged 65 to 85 in good health. The V and J genes are TRBV6-1 and TRBJ2-3; possible D gene TRBD2, 5 bases. The sequenced sample was blood. The CDR3 spells CASSFRDSDTQYF. Here the CDR3 DNA reads TGTGCCAGCAGTTTCCGGGATTCAGATACGCAGTATTTT.